The T cell receptor (beta chain) under discussion was sequenced for a study of blood T cell repertoires in COVID-19. The CDR3 spans 11 residues. Germline lookup yields CDR1 MDHEN and CDR2 SYDVKM. Trimming stripped 5 bases from V and 7 bases from J, with 8 bases between. Method: immunoSEQ multiplex PCR; TCRdb's copy keeps in-frame clones and lacks some. The table shows 110,000 or so clones, with approximately 91% occurring only once. This TCR was recovered from a woman between 65 and 79 years old who had recovered from COVID-19. Sequences were obtained from peripheral blood. The chain combines TRBV28 with TRBJ1-1; no reliable D call. CDR3 loop: CASSTLGEAFF. CDR3 sequence (DNA): TGTGCCAGCAGTACACTAGGTGAAGCTTTCTTT.